This T cell receptor beta chain was profiled in a study of cytomegalovirus exposure and HLA in healthy donors. Study-level points and caveats: CMV serostatus was the sole immune exposure data available. In vitro work confirmed that a few CMV-associated chains recognize CMV antigens.

A note on this clone: Its antigen is still unknown.

The CDR3 totals 14 residues. J gave up 8 bases and V 4 bases, and 8 bases lay outside the gene matches. Germline V gives CDR1 SQVTM, CDR2 ANQGSEA. This PCR relied on a set of 60 Vbeta primers and 13 Jbeta primers. Profiling relied on immunoSEQ multiplex PCR, and the TCRdb table lists in-frame clones only, not all of them. The sample carries more than 85,000 clones, over 60% recorded once. This clonotype was obtained from a male donor in good health and CMV-seropositive. The sequencing sample was made of PBMCs. The V and J genes are TRBV29-1 and TRBJ2-2; the match to TRBD1 covers 9 bases. For the CDR3, the DNA is TGCAGCGTTGGCGAGGACAGGGGAACGGGGGAGCTGTTTTTT. This encodes CSVGEDRGTGELFF.